This T cell receptor (beta chain) was recorded in a study of spatial heterogeneity in lung cancer. TCRdb re-called the 5' RACE reads with MiXCR, one entry per CDR3 protein. The table shows tens of thousands of distinct CDR3 sequences, with about an eighth occurring only once. Time point reported: sample taken at primary tumor resection. Tumor, nontumor lung or frozen PBMC supplied whole RNA, sequenced without sorting. The sequencing here drew on PBMCs, taken at surgery. This TCR derives from a male donor with early-stage non-small cell lung cancer.

CDR3 bases: TGCAGCGTTGAACCCCTGGGCACAGATACGCAGTATTTT. This translates into CSVEPLGTDTQYF. This sequence joins TRBV29-1 and TRBJ2-3, with D uncertain. The V end lost 2 bases, the J end lost 1 base, and 7 bases lay between the germline ends. The CDR3 has 13 amino acids. CDR1 is SQVTM and CDR2 is ANQGSEA in the germline V gene.